This T cell receptor beta chain appears in the sequencing data of a study of T cell repertoires in aging, cancer and after chemotherapy. Findings of the study overall: Age-matched healthy donors had significantly more diverse, less clonal blood TCR repertoires than untreated cancer patients. Loss of evenness, beyond lost richness, contributed to age-related TCR diversity decline in cancer patients.

Multiplex touch-down PCR with TRB-A/B primers amplified rearranged V-D-J TRB sequences. Each CDR3 protein is one row after TCRdb ran MiXCR on the multiplex PCR reads. The sample holds about 8,700 distinct CDR3 sequences, over 30% seen once. The CDR3 is 15 amino acids. J lost 8 bases, V lost 2 bases, and 6 bases had no gene match. Germline V gene data show CDR1 as MNHNS and CDR2 as SASEGT. Peripheral blood genomic DNA, not sorted cells or RNA, was the template. This clonotype qualifies as medium-sized. What it binds is not known. The source material was blood. The TCR sequence derives from a human donor in good health. The gene calls are TRBV6-1 and TRBJ2-1; the match to TRBD2 covers 10 bases. The CDR3 loop reads CASSELAGEGDEQFF. Here the CDR3 DNA reads TGTGCCAGCAGTGAACTAGCGGGAGAGGGAGATGAGCAGTTCTTC.